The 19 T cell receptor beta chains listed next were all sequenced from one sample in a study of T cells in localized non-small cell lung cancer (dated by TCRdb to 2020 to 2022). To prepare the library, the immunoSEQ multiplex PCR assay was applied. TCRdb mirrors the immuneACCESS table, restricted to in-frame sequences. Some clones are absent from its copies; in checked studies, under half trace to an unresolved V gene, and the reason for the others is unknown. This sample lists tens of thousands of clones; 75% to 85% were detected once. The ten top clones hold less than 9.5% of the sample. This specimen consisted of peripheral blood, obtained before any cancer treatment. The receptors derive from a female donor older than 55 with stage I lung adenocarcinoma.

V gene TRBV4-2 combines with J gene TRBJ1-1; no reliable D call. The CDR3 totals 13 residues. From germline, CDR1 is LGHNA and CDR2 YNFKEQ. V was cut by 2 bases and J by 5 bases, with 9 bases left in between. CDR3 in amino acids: CASSQQLSTEAFF. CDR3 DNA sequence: TGTGCCAGCAGCCAACAATTAAGTACTGAAGCTTTCTTT.

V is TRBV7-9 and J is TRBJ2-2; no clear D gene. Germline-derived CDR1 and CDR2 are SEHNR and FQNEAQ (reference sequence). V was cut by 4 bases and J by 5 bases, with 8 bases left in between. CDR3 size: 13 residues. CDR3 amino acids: CASSSTATGELFF. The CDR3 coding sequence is TGTGCCAGCAGCTCGACGGCAACCGGGGAGCTGTTTTTT. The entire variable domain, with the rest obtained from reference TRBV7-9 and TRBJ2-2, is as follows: DTGVSQNPRHKITKRGQNVTFRCDPISEHNRLYWYRQTLGQGPEFLTYFQNEAQLEKSRLLSDRFSAERPKGSFSTLEIQRTEQGDSAMYLCASSSTATGELFFGEGSRLTVL.

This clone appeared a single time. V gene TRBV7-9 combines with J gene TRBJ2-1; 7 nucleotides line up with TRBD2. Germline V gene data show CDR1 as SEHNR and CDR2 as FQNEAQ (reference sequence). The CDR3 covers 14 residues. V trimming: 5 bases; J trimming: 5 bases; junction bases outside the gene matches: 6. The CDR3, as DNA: TGTGCCAGCAGCCCAGGGACTATAAACAATGAGCAGTTCTTC. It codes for CASSPGTINNEQFF.

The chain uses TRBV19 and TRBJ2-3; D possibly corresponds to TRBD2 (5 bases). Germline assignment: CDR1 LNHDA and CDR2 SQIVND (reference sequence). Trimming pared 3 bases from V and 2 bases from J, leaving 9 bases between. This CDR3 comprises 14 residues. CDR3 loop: CASSISGNTDTQYF. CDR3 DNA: TGTGCCAGTAGTATTTCGGGGAACACAGATACGCAGTATTTT.

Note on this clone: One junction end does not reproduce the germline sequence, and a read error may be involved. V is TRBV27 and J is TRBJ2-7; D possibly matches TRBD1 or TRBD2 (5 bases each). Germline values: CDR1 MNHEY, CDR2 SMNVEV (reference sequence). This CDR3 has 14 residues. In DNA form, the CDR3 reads TGTGCCACCAGTGGATCCCGGGGACCCTACGAGCAGTACTTC. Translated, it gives CATSGSRGPYEQYF.

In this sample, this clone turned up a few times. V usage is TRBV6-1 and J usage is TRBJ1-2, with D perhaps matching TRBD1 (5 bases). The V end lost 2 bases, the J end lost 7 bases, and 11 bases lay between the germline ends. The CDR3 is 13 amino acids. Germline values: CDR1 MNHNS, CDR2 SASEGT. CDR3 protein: CASSERRAGGYTF. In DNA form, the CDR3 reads TGTGCCAGCAGTGAACGCAGGGCGGGTGGCTACACCTTC.

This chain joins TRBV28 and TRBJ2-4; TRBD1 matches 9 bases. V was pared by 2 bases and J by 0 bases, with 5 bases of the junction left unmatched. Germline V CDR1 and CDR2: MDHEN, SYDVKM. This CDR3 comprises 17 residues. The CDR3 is CASSLTRDRVAKNIQYF. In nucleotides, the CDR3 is TGTGCCAGCAGTTTAACGCGGGACAGGGTAGCCAAAAACATTCAGTACTTC. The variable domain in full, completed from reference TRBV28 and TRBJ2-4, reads DVKVTQSSRYLVKRTGEKVFLECVQDMDHENMFWYRQDPGLGLRLIYFSYDVKMKEKGDIPEGYSVSREKKERFSLILESASTNQTSMYLCASSLTRDRVAKNIQYFGAGTRLSVL.

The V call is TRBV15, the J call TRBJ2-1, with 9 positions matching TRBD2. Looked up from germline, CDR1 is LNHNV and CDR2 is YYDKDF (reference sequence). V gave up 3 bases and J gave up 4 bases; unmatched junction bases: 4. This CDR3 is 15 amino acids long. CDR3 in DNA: TGTGCCACCAGCAGGGAGCGGGGGGATTACAATGAGCAGTTCTTC. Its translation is CATSRERGDYNEQFF.

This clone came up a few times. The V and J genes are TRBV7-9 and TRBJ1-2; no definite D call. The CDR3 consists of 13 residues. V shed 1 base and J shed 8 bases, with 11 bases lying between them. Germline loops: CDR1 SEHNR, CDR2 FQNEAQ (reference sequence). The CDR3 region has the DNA TGTGCCAGCAGCTTAGAGGCCGATCCCGGCTACACCTTC. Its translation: CASSLEADPGYTF.

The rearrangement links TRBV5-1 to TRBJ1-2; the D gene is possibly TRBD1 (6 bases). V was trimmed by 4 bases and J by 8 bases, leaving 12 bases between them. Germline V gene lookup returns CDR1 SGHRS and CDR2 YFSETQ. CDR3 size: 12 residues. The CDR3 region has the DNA TGCGCCAGCAGCATCGGGGGCGTGGGCTACACCTTC. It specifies CASSIGGVGYTF. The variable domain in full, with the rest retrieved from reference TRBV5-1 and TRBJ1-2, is KAGVTQTPRYLIKTRGQQVTLSCSPISGHRSVSWYQQTPGQGLQFLFEYFSETQRNKGNFPGRFSGRQFSNSRSEMNVSTLELGDSALYLCASSIGGVGYTFGSGTRLTVV.

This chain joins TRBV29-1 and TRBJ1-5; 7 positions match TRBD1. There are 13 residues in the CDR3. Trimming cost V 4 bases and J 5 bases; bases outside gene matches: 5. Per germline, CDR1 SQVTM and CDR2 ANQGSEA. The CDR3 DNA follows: TGCAGCGTTGTAGGGGGCCGGGATCAGCCCCAGCATTTT. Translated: CSVVGGRDQPQHF.

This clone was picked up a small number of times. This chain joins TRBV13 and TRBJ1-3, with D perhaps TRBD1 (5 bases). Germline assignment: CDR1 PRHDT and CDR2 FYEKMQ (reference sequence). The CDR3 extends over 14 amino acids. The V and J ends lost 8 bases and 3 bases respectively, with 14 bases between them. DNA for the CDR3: TGTGCCAGCGGGGGGGATGAAGGTGGAAACACCATATATTTT. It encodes CASGGDEGGNTIYF.

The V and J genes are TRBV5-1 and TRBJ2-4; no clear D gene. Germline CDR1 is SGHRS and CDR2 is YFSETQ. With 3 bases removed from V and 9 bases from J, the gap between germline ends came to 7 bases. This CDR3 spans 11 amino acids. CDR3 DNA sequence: TGCGCCAGCAGCTCTGGTAGCATTCAGTACTTC. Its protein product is CASSSGSIQYF. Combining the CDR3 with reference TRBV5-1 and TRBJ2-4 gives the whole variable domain KAGVTQTPRYLIKTRGQQVTLSCSPISGHRSVSWYQQTPGQGLQFLFEYFSETQRNKGNFPGRFSGRQFSNSRSEMNVSTLELGDSALYLCASSSGSIQYFGAGTRLSVL.

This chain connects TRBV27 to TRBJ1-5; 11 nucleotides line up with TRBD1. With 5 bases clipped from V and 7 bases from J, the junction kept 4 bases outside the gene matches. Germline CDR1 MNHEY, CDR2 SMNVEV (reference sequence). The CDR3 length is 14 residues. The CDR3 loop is CASSRTGGLQPQHF. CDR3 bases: TGTGCCAGCAGTAGGACAGGGGGCCTCCAGCCCCAGCATTTT.

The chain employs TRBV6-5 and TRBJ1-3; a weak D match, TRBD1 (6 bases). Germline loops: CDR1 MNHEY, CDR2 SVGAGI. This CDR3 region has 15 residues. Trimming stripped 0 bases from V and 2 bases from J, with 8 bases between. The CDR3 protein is CASSYSQGPGNTIYF. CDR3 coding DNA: TGTGCCAGCAGTTACTCCCAGGGGCCTGGAAACACCATATATTTT.

CDR3: CAWKRDRATEAFF. The CDR3 region has the DNA TGTGCCTGGAAGCGGGACAGGGCGACTGAAGCTTTCTTT. The chain has TRBV30 and TRBJ1-1, with 9 bases aligning to TRBD1. CDR1 and CDR2 (germline): GTSNPN, SVGIG (reference sequence). The CDR3 contains 13 residues. The V and J ends lost 4 bases and 5 bases, in that order; junction bases with no gene match: 5. The entire variable domain, with the rest obtained from reference TRBV30 and TRBJ1-1, is as follows: SQTIHQWPATLVQPVGSPLSLECTVEGTSNPNLYWYRQAAGRGLQLLFYSVGIGQISSEVPQNLSASRPQDRQFILSSKKLLLSDSGFYLCAWKRDRATEAFFGQGTRLTVV.

The CDR3 reads CASSLAGGENTIYF. CDR3 coding DNA: TGTGCCAGCAGCTTGGCAGGGGGTGAAAACACCATATATTTT. The rearrangement uses TRBV5-4 and TRBJ1-3; TRBD1 agrees at 7 bases. The germline CDR1 and CDR2 sequences are SGHNT and YYREEE (reference sequence). CDR3 size: 14 residues. V was pared by 0 bases and J by 6 bases, with 3 bases of the junction left unmatched.

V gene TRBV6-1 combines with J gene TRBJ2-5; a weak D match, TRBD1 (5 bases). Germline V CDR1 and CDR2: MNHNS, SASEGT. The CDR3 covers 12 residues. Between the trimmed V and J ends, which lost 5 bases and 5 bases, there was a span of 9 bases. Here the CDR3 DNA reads TGTGCCAGCAGTCAGGGATGGGAGACCCAGTACTTC. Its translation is CASSQGWETQYF.

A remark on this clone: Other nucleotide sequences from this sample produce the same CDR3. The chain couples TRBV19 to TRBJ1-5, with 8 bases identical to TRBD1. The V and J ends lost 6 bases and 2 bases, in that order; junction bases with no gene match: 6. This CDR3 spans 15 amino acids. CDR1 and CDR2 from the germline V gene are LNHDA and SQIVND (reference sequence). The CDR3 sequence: CASRPDRGGNQPQHF. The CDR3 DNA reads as TGTGCCAGTAGACCCGACAGGGGAGGCAATCAGCCCCAGCATTTT.